This is a list of T cell receptor beta chains from one sample in a study of identical twins. From the 5' RACE reads, TCRdb called clonotypes with MiXCR, one entry per CDR3 protein. The sample yields 1.5 million to 2 million distinct CDR3 sequences, 32% seen once. The sequencing input was cord blood. Receptors were obtained from a newborn girl in good health. CDR3s include the opening cysteine and the closing phenylalanine or tryptophan. Fields, in order: V gene, clone size, J gene, D gene, CDR3 DNA, CDR3 protein. D genes are given only for firm matches. Expanded clones are given a class, and other clones once, few, many or no size at all.

v_gene: TRBV20-1
abundance: .
j_gene: TRBJ1-4
d_gene: .
CDR3nt: TGCAGTGCTAGAGGGACAAGAAGAAATGAAAAACTGTTTTTT
CDR3aa: CSARGTRRNEKLFF

v_gene: TRBV4-2
abundance: many
j_gene: TRBJ2-3
d_gene: TRBD2
CDR3nt: TGTGCCAGCAGCCAAGATAGGGGGACTAGCGGCACAGATACGCAGTATTTT
CDR3aa: CASSQDRGTSGTDTQYF

v_gene: TRBV5-1
abundance: .
j_gene: TRBJ2-7
d_gene: TRBD1
CDR3nt: TGCGCCAGCAGCTTGGCAGGGACAGGTCGCAATGAGCAGTACTTC
CDR3aa: CASSLAGTGRNEQYF

v_gene: TRBV29-1
abundance: .
j_gene: TRBJ1-5
d_gene: .
CDR3nt: TGCAGCGTTGGTGCAGGCAACAATCAGCCCCAGCATTTT
CDR3aa: CSVGAGNNQPQHF

v_gene: TRBV9
abundance: .
j_gene: TRBJ1-2
d_gene: TRBD1
CDR3nt: TGTGCCAGCAGTATCGGACAGGCCACCTATGGCTACACCTTC
CDR3aa: CASSIGQATYGYTF

v_gene: TRBV20-1
abundance: few
j_gene: TRBJ2-3
d_gene: TRBD1
CDR3nt: TGCAGTGCTAGAGATTCTGGACAGGTACCAGATACGCAGTATTTT
CDR3aa: CSARDSGQVPDTQYF

v_gene: TRBV7-8
abundance: few
j_gene: TRBJ2-7
d_gene: .
CDR3nt: TGTGCCAGCTTCGGAGGGGGAGCCTCCTACGAGCAGTACTTC
CDR3aa: CASFGGGASYEQYF

v_gene: TRBV5-1
abundance: .
j_gene: TRBJ2-1
d_gene: TRBD2
CDR3nt: TGCGCCAGCAGTGAGGTAGCGGGAAAAGATGAGCAGTTCTTC
CDR3aa: CASSEVAGKDEQFF

v_gene: TRBV28
abundance: .
j_gene: TRBJ1-2
d_gene: .
CDR3nt: TGTGCCAGCGAAAACGGCGGGGTTCTATATGGCTACACCTTC
CDR3aa: CASENGGVLYGYTF

v_gene: TRBV5-4
abundance: once
j_gene: TRBJ1-2
d_gene: .
CDR3nt: TGTGCCAGCAGATTCGACGTAAGACCCCTCGGCTACACCTTC
CDR3aa: CASRFDVRPLGYTF

v_gene: TRBV7-2
abundance: few
j_gene: TRBJ1-1
d_gene: TRBD1
CDR3nt: TGTGCCAGCAGGTGGGACAGCCTGAACACTGAAGCTTTCTTT
CDR3aa: CASRWDSLNTEAFF

v_gene: TRBV11-2
abundance: few
j_gene: TRBJ2-7
d_gene: TRBD2
CDR3nt: TGTGCCAGCAGCTTAGACTTGAGGGGACTAGCGACCTACGAGCAGTACTTC
CDR3aa: CASSLDLRGLATYEQYF

v_gene: TRBV5-1
abundance: few
j_gene: TRBJ2-5
d_gene: .
CDR3nt: TGCGCCAGCAGCTTGGCCCAGGCCGTTCTTCAAGAGACCCAGTACTTC
CDR3aa: CASSLAQAVLQETQYF

v_gene: TRBV20-1
abundance: .
j_gene: TRBJ2-3
d_gene: TRBD2
CDR3nt: TGCAGTGCTAGACTCCCGACTAGCGGGGATACGCAGTATTTT
CDR3aa: CSARLPTSGDTQYF

v_gene: TRBV6-1
abundance: .
j_gene: TRBJ1-2
d_gene: .
CDR3nt: TGTGCCAGCAGTCCCCGGGAGGGCTACACCTTC
CDR3aa: CASSPREGYTF

v_gene: TRBV7-9
abundance: .
j_gene: TRBJ2-5
d_gene: TRBD2
CDR3nt: TGTGCCAGCAGCTTGCGGGAGGGCCTGGGCCAAGAGACCCAGTACTTC
CDR3aa: CASSLREGLGQETQYF

v_gene: TRBV28
abundance: many
j_gene: TRBJ2-2
d_gene: .
CDR3nt: TGTGCCAGCAGTTTGAGCCCCGGGGAGCTGTTTTTT
CDR3aa: CASSLSPGELFF

v_gene: TRBV20-1
abundance: many
j_gene: TRBJ2-7
d_gene: .
CDR3nt: TGCAGTGCTTACCCTACAGGATCCTACGAGCAGTACTTC
CDR3aa: CSAYPTGSYEQYF

v_gene: TRBV6-5
abundance: .
j_gene: TRBJ2-3
d_gene: .
CDR3nt: TGTGCCAGCAGTACCGACCCAGTCACAGATACGCAGTATTTT
CDR3aa: CASSTDPVTDTQYF

v_gene: TRBV28
abundance: .
j_gene: TRBJ1-2
d_gene: .
CDR3nt: TGTGCCAGCGTGGGGTCTAACTATGGCTACACCTTC
CDR3aa: CASVGSNYGYTF

v_gene: TRBV18
abundance: .
j_gene: TRBJ2-1
d_gene: TRBD2
CDR3nt: TGTGCCAGCTCACCAGAGAACGGGAGGGGGAATGAGCAGTTCTTC
CDR3aa: CASSPENGRGNEQFF

v_gene: TRBV12-3/TRBV12-4
abundance: .
j_gene: TRBJ1-3
d_gene: .
CDR3nt: TGTGCCAGCAGGGGGACGGGAGGAAACACCATATATTTT
CDR3aa: CASRGTGGNTIYF

v_gene: TRBV14
abundance: .
j_gene: TRBJ1-2
d_gene: TRBD1
CDR3nt: TGTGCCAGCAGTCGTCGGGACAGGGGGCTGGTGGTTTATGGCTACACCTTC
CDR3aa: CASSRRDRGLVVYGYTF

v_gene: TRBV3-1
abundance: .
j_gene: TRBJ2-1
d_gene: .
CDR3nt: TGTGCCAGCAGCCAAGGGACGGTAGCCAATGAGCAGTTCTTC
CDR3aa: CASSQGTVANEQFF

v_gene: TRBV20-1
abundance: .
j_gene: TRBJ1-5
d_gene: .
CDR3nt: TGCAGTGCTCTGGACAGTAACAATCAGCCCCAGCATTTT
CDR3aa: CSALDSNNQPQHF

v_gene: TRBV5-1
abundance: few
j_gene: TRBJ2-5
d_gene: .
CDR3nt: TGCGCCAGCAGCTTGACTCGGGACCCGTGGTACTTC
CDR3aa: CASSLTRDPWYF

v_gene: TRBV24-1
abundance: many
j_gene: TRBJ2-1
d_gene: TRBD1
CDR3nt: TGTGCCACCAGTGACCCTACGACAGGGGATGAGCAGTTCTTC
CDR3aa: CATSDPTTGDEQFF

v_gene: TRBV12-3/TRBV12-4
abundance: .
j_gene: TRBJ2-4
d_gene: TRBD2
CDR3nt: TGTGCCAGCAGCGTAGCGGGGGGGCGGCAGTACTTC
CDR3aa: CASSVAGGRQYF

v_gene: TRBV4-1
abundance: .
j_gene: TRBJ1-1
d_gene: TRBD1
CDR3nt: TGCGCCAGCAGCCAACGGGAGACAGGGGACACTGAAGCTTTCTTT
CDR3aa: CASSQRETGDTEAFF

v_gene: TRBV5-1
abundance: .
j_gene: TRBJ1-1
d_gene: .
CDR3nt: TGCGCCAGCAGCTTGGGTAGGGGTGATTGGGACACTGAAGCTTTCTTT
CDR3aa: CASSLGRGDWDTEAFF

v_gene: TRBV20-1
abundance: .
j_gene: TRBJ1-2
d_gene: .
CDR3nt: TGCAGTGCTAGAGTGGGGAAGTTATTCGGGGCTCTCAACCATGGCTACACCTTC
CDR3aa: CSARVGKLFGALNHGYTF

v_gene: TRBV29-1
abundance: once
j_gene: TRBJ1-1
d_gene: .
CDR3nt: TGCAGCGGCGGACAGCCCATGAACACTGAAGCTTTCTTT
CDR3aa: CSGGQPMNTEAFF

v_gene: TRBV20-1
abundance: .
j_gene: TRBJ2-7
d_gene: TRBD2
CDR3nt: TGCAGTGCGAGAACTAGCGGGGGTGACTCCTACGAGCAGTACTTC
CDR3aa: CSARTSGGDSYEQYF

v_gene: TRBV7-2
abundance: .
j_gene: TRBJ1-2
d_gene: TRBD1
CDR3nt: TGTGCCAGCAGCTTACCAGGGGGCAGGGGAGGCTACACCTTC
CDR3aa: CASSLPGGRGGYTF

v_gene: TRBV12-3/TRBV12-4
abundance: many
j_gene: TRBJ2-3
d_gene: TRBD2
CDR3nt: TGTGCCAGCACTCTGCGGGGGGCTAGCACAGATACGCAGTATTTT
CDR3aa: CASTLRGASTDTQYF

v_gene: TRBV7-9
abundance: once
j_gene: TRBJ2-5
d_gene: .
CDR3nt: TGTGCCAGCAGCTCCTCCTTTCAGGGACAAGGGACCCAGTACTTC
CDR3aa: CASSSSFQGQGTQYF

v_gene: TRBV10-3
abundance: few
j_gene: TRBJ2-7
d_gene: TRBD1
CDR3nt: TGTGCCATCAGGGGGGGACAGGGGGCGGCGGAGCAGTACTTC
CDR3aa: CAIRGGQGAAEQYF

v_gene: TRBV6-1
abundance: once
j_gene: TRBJ1-5
d_gene: TRBD1
CDR3nt: TGTGCCAGCAGCGGGACAGGAAAACTAAATCAGCCCCAGCATTTT
CDR3aa: CASSGTGKLNQPQHF

v_gene: TRBV7-9
abundance: .
j_gene: TRBJ1-5
d_gene: .
CDR3nt: TGTGCCAGCAGCTCAAGCGACTGGATTCAGCCCCAGCATTTT
CDR3aa: CASSSSDWIQPQHF

v_gene: TRBV5-1
abundance: .
j_gene: TRBJ2-1
d_gene: .
CDR3nt: TGCGCCAGCACGGACTTACCCAATGAGCAGTTCTTC
CDR3aa: CASTDLPNEQFF

v_gene: TRBV20-1
abundance: few
j_gene: TRBJ1-2
d_gene: .
CDR3nt: TGCAGTGCTAGAGATCTGAGGGAGTATGGCTACACCTTC
CDR3aa: CSARDLREYGYTF

v_gene: TRBV5-1
abundance: many
j_gene: TRBJ1-2
d_gene: .
CDR3nt: TGTGCCAGCAGCTTAGCGAGGGGGTATGGCTACACCTTC
CDR3aa: CASSLARGYGYTF

v_gene: TRBV20-1
abundance: few
j_gene: TRBJ2-3
d_gene: TRBD2
CDR3nt: TGCAGTGCTGAGCGGGATGCCACAGATACGCAGTATTTT
CDR3aa: CSAERDATDTQYF

v_gene: TRBV7-2
abundance: few
j_gene: TRBJ2-3
d_gene: .
CDR3nt: TGTGCCAGCAGCTTGCCCCCGGAGGCAGATACGCAGTATTTT
CDR3aa: CASSLPPEADTQYF

v_gene: TRBV11-2
abundance: .
j_gene: TRBJ2-7
d_gene: .
CDR3nt: TGTGCCAGCAGCTTAGTGGAAGAGTACGAGCAGTACTTC
CDR3aa: CASSLVEEYEQYF

v_gene: TRBV20-1
abundance: .
j_gene: TRBJ2-1
d_gene: .
CDR3nt: TGCAGTGCGGGGCGGGACAACCACAATGAGCAGTTCTTC
CDR3aa: CSAGRDNHNEQFF

v_gene: TRBV24-1
abundance: few
j_gene: TRBJ2-3
d_gene: .
CDR3nt: TGTGCCACCAGTGATCGGGGGTCGCGAGATACGCAGTATTTT
CDR3aa: CATSDRGSRDTQYF

v_gene: TRBV27
abundance: .
j_gene: TRBJ1-1
d_gene: .
CDR3nt: TGTGCCAGCAGTTTGAATCGCGAGATTGAAGCTTTCTTT
CDR3aa: CASSLNREIEAFF

v_gene: TRBV6-1
abundance: few
j_gene: TRBJ2-5
d_gene: .
CDR3nt: TGTGCCAGCAGGGCGTTTCGGGAGACCCAGTACTTC
CDR3aa: CASRAFRETQYF

v_gene: TRBV12-3/TRBV12-4
abundance: .
j_gene: TRBJ2-4
d_gene: .
CDR3nt: TGTGCCAGCTGTCTAGTAGCCAAAAACATTCAGTACTTC
CDR3aa: CASCLVAKNIQYF

v_gene: TRBV7-2
abundance: few
j_gene: TRBJ2-7
d_gene: .
CDR3nt: TGTGCCAGCAGCTTCACTAGCCTGAGCTCCTACGAGCAGTACTTC
CDR3aa: CASSFTSLSSYEQYF

v_gene: TRBV3-1
abundance: many
j_gene: TRBJ2-5
d_gene: .
CDR3nt: TGTGCCAGCAGCCGGTTGTCCCAAGAGACCCAGTACTTC
CDR3aa: CASSRLSQETQYF

v_gene: TRBV28
abundance: few
j_gene: TRBJ1-1
d_gene: .
CDR3nt: TGTGCCAGCAGCCCCCGTATCACTGAAGCTTTCTTT
CDR3aa: CASSPRITEAFF

v_gene: TRBV5-6
abundance: few
j_gene: TRBJ2-5
d_gene: .
CDR3nt: TGTGCCAGCAGCTTGGGGGTACGACCACGGATAGAGACCCAGTACTTC
CDR3aa: CASSLGVRPRIETQYF

v_gene: TRBV20-1
abundance: .
j_gene: TRBJ1-2
d_gene: .
CDR3nt: TGCAGTGCTAGGGGCAGCCGGATCCCCCGCTACACCTTC
CDR3aa: CSARGSRIPRYTF

v_gene: TRBV12-3/TRBV12-4
abundance: many
j_gene: TRBJ2-3
d_gene: TRBD2
CDR3nt: TGTGCCAGCACGAGGACTAGCGGGCAAACAGATACGCAGTATTTT
CDR3aa: CASTRTSGQTDTQYF

v_gene: TRBV5-6
abundance: .
j_gene: TRBJ2-7
d_gene: TRBD2
CDR3nt: TGTGCCAGCGGCTTGTTAAGTCGACTAGCATCCCACGAGCAGTACTTC
CDR3aa: CASGLLSRLASHEQYF

v_gene: TRBV4-1
abundance: few
j_gene: TRBJ2-1
d_gene: TRBD2
CDR3nt: TGCGCCAGCAGCCAAGGCCAAGCGGGGGGGCCAGGCAATGAGCAGTTCTTC
CDR3aa: CASSQGQAGGPGNEQFF

v_gene: TRBV3-1
abundance: .
j_gene: TRBJ1-4
d_gene: .
CDR3nt: TGTGCCAGCACTCCACAGGAGAGTGAAAAACTGTTTTTT
CDR3aa: CASTPQESEKLFF